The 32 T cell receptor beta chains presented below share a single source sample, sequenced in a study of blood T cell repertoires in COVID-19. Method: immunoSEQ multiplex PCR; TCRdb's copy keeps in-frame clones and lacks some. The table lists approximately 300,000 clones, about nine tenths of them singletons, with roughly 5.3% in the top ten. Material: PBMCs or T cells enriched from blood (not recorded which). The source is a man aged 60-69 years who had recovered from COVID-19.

CDR3 bases: TGCGCCAGCAGCTCGGTCCCGGGACAGGGCGTGAATTCACCCCTCCACTTT. Amino acids: CASSSVPGQGVNSPLHF. This rearrangement joins TRBV5-1 to TRBJ1-6, with 9 nucleotides matching TRBD1. Germline V CDR1 and CDR2: SGHRS, YFSETQ. V lost 3 bases to trimming and J lost 7 bases; unmatched junction nucleotides: 11. The CDR3 sequence is 17 residues long.

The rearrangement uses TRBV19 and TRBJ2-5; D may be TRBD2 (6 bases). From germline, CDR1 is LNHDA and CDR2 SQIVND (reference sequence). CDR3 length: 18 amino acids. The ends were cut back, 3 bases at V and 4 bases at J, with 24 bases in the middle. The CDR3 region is CASSISGTVRTISETQYF. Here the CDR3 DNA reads TGTGCCAGTAGTATTTCCGGGACTGTCAGGACGATCTCAGAGACCCAGTACTTC. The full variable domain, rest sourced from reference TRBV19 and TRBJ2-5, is DGGITQSPKYLFRKEGQNVTLSCEQNLNHDAMYWYRQDPGQGLRLIYYSQIVNDFQKGDIAEGYSVSREKKESFPLTVTSAQKNPTAFYLCASSISGTVRTISETQYFGPGTRLLVL.

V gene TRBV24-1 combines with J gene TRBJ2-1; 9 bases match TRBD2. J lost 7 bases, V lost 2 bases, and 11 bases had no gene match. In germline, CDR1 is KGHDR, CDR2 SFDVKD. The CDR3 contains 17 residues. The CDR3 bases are TGTGCCACCAGTGATTCCCCGGGACTAGCCCTGGGTAATGAGCAGTTCTTC. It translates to CATSDSPGLALGNEQFF.

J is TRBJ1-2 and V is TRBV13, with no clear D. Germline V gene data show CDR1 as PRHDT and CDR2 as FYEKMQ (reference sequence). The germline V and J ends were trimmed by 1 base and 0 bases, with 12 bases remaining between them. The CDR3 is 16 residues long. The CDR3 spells CASSLVGGESNYGYTF. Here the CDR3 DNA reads TGTGCCAGCAGCTTAGTAGGAGGAGAATCTAACTATGGCTACACCTTC.

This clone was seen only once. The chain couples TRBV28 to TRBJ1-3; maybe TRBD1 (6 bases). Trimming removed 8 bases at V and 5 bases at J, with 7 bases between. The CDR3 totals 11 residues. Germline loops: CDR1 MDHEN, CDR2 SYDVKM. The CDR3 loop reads CASRDRNTIYF. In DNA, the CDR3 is TGTGCCAGCCGGGACAGAAACACCATATATTTT.

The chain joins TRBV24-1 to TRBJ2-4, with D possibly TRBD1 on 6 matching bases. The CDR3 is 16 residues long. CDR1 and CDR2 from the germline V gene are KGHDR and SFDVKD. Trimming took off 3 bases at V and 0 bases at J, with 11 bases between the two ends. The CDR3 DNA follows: TGTGCCACCAGTGATCGGACAGCTGCAGCCAAAAACATTCAGTACTTC. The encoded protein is CATSDRTAAAKNIQYF.

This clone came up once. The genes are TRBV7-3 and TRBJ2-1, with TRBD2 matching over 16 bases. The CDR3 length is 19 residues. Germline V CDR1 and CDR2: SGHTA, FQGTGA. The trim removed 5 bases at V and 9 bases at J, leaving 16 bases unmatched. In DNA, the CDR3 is TGTGCCAGCAGCCCCCACGGGACTAGCGGGAGGGCCACGGGGGGTGAGCAGTTCTTC. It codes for CASSPHGTSGRATGGEQFF. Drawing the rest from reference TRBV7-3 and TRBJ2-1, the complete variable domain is GAGVSQTPSNKVTEKGKYVELRCDPISGHTALYWYRQSLGQGPEFLIYFQGTGAADDSGLPNDRFFAVRPEGSVSTLKIQRTERGDSAVYLCASSPHGTSGRATGGEQFFGPGTRLTVL.

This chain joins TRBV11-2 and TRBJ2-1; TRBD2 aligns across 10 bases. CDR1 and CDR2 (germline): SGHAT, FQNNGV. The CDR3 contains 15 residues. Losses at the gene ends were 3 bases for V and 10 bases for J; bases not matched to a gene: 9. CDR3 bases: TGTGCCAGCAGCTTCGGTCTAGCGGGAGTTAAAGAGCAGTTCTTC. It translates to CASSFGLAGVKEQFF.

The CDR3 region is CATREGAYEQYF. The DNA of the CDR3 is TGTGCCACACGGGAGGGGGCCTACGAGCAGTACTTC. The chain links TRBV24-1 to TRBJ2-7; 8 bases are a match to TRBD2. There are 12 residues in the CDR3. Per germline, CDR1 KGHDR and CDR2 SFDVKD. The V gene end was trimmed by 10 bases and the J gene end by 2 bases; junction bases not matched to a gene: 3.

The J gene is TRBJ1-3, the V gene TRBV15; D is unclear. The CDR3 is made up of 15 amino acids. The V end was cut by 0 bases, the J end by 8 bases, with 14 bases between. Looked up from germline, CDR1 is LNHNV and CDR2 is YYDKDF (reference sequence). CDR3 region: CATSRDTLGLDTIYF. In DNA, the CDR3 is TGTGCCACCAGCAGAGATACCCTCGGTTTGGACACCATATATTTT.

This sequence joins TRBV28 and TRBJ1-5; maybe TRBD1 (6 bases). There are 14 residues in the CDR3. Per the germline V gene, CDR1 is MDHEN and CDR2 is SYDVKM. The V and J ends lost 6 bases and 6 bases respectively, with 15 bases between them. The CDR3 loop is CASSRSRGIQPQHF. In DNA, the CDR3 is TGTGCCAGCAGCCGTTCCAGGGGAATTCAGCCCCAGCATTTT.

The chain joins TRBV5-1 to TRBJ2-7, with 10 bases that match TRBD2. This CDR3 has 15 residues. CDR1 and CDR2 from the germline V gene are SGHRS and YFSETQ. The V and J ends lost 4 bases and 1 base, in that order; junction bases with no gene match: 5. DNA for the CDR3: TGCGCCAGCAGCACGGTAGCGGGAGGATCCTACGAGCAGTACTTC. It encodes CASSTVAGGSYEQYF.

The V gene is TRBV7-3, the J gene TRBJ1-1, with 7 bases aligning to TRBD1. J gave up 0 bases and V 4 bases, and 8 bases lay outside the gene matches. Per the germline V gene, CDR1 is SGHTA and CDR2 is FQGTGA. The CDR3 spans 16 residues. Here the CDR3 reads CASSSRQGILNTEAFF. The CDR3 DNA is TGTGCCAGCAGCTCGAGACAGGGAATCTTGAACACTGAAGCTTTCTTT.

CDR3 DNA sequence: TGTGCCATCAGTGCCTACAGGGACAGGAACACTGAAGCTTTCTTT. This gives the protein CAISAYRDRNTEAFF. This sequence joins TRBV10-3 and TRBJ1-1, with 7 bases lining up with TRBD1. V shed 4 bases, J shed 1 base, and the junction held 6 bases outside the gene matches. The CDR3 extends over 15 amino acids. Germline V lookup: CDR1 ENHRY, CDR2 SYGVKD.

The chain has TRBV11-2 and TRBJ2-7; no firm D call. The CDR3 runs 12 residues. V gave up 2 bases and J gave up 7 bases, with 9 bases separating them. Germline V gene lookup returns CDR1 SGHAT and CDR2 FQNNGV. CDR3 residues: CASSLSPREQYF. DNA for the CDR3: TGTGCCAGCAGCTTATCCCCACGGGAGCAGTACTTC.

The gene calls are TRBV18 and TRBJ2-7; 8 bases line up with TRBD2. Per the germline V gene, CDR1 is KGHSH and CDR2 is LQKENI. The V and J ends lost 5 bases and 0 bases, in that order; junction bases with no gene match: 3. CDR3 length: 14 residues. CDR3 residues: CASSSSGSSYEQYF. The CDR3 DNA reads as TGTGCCAGCTCATCGAGCGGGAGCTCCTACGAGCAGTACTTC. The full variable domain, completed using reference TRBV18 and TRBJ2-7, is NAGVMQNPRHLVRRRGQEARLRCSPMKGHSHVYWYRQLPEEGLKFMVYLQKENIIDESGMPKERFSAEFPKEGPSILRIQQVVRGDSAAYFCASSSSGSSYEQYFGPGTRLTVT.

As DNA, the CDR3 is TGTGCCAGCTCACCAATCCATCAGGGGGCTGGGGCCAACGTCCTGACTTTC. The encoded protein is CASSPIHQGAGANVLTF. This chain uses TRBV18 with TRBJ2-6, with TRBD1 identical over 7 bases. Germline CDR1 is KGHSH and CDR2 is LQKENI. With V trimmed by 2 bases and J by 2 bases, 6 bases remained unmatched. The CDR3 extends over 17 amino acids.

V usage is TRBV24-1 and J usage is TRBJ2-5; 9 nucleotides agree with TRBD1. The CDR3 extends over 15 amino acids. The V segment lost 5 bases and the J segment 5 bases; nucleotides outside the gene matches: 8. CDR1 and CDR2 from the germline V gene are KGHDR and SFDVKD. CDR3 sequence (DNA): TGTGCCACCAGTGGGAACAGGGGGCTAGAGGAGACCCAGTACTTC. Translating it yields CATSGNRGLEETQYF.

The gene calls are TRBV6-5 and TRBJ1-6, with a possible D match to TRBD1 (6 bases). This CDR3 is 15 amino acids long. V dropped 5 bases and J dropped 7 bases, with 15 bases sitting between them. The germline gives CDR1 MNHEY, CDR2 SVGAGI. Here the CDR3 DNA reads TGTGCCAGCAGTACCACAGGGTTGGGGAATTCACCCCTCCACTTT. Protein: CASSTTGLGNSPLHF.

CDR3 loop: CAISGQRDRSNEQFF. DNA for the CDR3: TGTGCCATCAGTGGCCAGCGGGACCGGTCCAATGAGCAGTTCTTC. J is TRBJ2-1 and V is TRBV10-3; 7 bases line up with TRBD2. The CDR3 covers 15 residues. CDR1 is ENHRY and CDR2 is SYGVKD in the germline V gene. With V trimmed by 4 bases and J by 6 bases, 9 bases remained unmatched.

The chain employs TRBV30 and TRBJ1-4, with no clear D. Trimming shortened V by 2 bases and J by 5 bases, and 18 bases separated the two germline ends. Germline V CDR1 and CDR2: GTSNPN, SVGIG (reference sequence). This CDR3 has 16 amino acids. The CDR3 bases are TGTGCCTGGAGTCCGGCGTTAGGACTGCTAAATGAAAAACTGTTTTTT. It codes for CAWSPALGLLNEKLFF.

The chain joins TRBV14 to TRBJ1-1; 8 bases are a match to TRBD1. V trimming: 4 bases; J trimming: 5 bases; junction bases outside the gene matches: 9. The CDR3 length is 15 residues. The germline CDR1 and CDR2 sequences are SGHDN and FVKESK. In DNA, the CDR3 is TGTGCCAGCAGCCTAACGCAGGGGGCTGGTACTGAAGCTTTCTTT. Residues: CASSLTQGAGTEAFF.

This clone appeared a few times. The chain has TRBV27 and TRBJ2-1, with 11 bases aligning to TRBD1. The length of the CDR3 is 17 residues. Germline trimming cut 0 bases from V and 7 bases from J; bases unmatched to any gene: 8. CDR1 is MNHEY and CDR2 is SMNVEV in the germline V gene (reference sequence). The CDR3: CASSLSFGQGALNEQFF. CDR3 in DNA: TGTGCCAGCAGTTTATCCTTTGGACAGGGGGCGTTGAATGAGCAGTTCTTC.

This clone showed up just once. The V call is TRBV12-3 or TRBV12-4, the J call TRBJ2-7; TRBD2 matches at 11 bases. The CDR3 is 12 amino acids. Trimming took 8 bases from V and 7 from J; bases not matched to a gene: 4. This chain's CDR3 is CASGLAGGEQYF. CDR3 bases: TGTGCCAGCGGACTAGCGGGTGGAGAGCAGTACTTC.

In DNA form, the CDR3 reads TGTGCCAGCAGTAGAGAGACAGGGGCTGTCTACGAGCAGTACTTC. Protein sequence: CASSRETGAVYEQYF. V gene TRBV7-2 combines with J gene TRBJ2-7; 8 bases map to TRBD1. Germline CDR1 SGHTA, CDR2 FQGNSA. The length of the CDR3 is 15 residues. The V and J ends lost 6 bases and 3 bases, in that order; junction bases with no gene match: 10.

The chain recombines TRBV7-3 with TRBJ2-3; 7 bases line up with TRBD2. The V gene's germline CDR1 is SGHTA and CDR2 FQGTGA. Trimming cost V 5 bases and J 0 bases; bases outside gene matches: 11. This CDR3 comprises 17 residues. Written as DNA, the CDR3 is TGTGCCAGCAGCCGCGCGGCGGGAGAAGGGAGCACAGATACGCAGTATTTT. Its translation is CASSRAAGEGSTDTQYF.

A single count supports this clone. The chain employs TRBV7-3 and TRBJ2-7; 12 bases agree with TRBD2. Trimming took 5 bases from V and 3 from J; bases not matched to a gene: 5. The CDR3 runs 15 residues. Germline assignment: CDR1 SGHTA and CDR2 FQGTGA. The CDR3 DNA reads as TGTGCCAGCAGCACCCAGACTAGCGGGAGCTACGAGCAGTACTTC. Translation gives CASSTQTSGSYEQYF.

CDR3 amino acids: CASSERQGDYGYTF. CDR3 bases: TGTGCCAGCAGCGAACGACAGGGCGACTATGGCTACACCTTC. The rearrangement joins TRBV9 to TRBJ1-2; TRBD1 matches at 7 bases. The CDR3 is 14 amino acids. Germline V gene data show CDR1 as SGDLS and CDR2 as YYNGEE. V lost 3 bases, J lost 3 bases, and 5 bases stayed unmatched.

The DNA for the CDR3 is TGTGCCAGCAGCTTAGGGGGAGAGATGAACACTGAAGCTTTCTTT. It specifies CASSLGGEMNTEAFF. The rearrangement links TRBV7-2 to TRBJ1-1; no clear D. This CDR3 is 15 amino acids long. Germline V CDR1 and CDR2: SGHTA, FQGNSA. V was cut by 1 base and J by 0 bases, with 9 bases left in between.

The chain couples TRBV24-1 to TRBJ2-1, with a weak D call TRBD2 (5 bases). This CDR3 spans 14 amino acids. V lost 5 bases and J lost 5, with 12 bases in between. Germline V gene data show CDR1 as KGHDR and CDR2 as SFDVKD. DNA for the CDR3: TGTGCCACCAGTGGCCAGGCGGGCCACAATGAGCAGTTCTTC. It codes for CATSGQAGHNEQFF.

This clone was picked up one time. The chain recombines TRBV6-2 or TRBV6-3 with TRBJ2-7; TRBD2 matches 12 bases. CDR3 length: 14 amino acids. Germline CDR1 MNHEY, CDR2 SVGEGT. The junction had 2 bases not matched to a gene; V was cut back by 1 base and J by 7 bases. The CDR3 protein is CASSYYGLAGEQYF. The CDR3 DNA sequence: TGTGCCAGCAGTTACTATGGACTAGCGGGGGAGCAGTACTTC.

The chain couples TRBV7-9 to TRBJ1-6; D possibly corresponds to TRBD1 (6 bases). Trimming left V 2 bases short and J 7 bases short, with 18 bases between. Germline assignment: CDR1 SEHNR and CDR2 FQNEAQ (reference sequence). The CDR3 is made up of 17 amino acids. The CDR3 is CASSLPERQAGNSPLHF. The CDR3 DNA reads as TGTGCCAGCAGCTTACCGGAAAGACAGGCGGGCAATTCACCCCTCCACTTT.